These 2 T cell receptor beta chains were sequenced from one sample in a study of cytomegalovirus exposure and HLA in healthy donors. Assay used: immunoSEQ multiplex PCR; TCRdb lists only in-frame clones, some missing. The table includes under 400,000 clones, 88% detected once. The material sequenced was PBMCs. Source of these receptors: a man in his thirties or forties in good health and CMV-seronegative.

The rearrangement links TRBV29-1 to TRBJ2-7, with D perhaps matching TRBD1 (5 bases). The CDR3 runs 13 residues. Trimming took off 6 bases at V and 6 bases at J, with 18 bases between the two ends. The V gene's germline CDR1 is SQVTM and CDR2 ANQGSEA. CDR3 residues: CSVDIQVLGEQYF. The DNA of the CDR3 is TGCAGCGTAGATATACAGGTCCTGGGCGAGCAGTACTTC.

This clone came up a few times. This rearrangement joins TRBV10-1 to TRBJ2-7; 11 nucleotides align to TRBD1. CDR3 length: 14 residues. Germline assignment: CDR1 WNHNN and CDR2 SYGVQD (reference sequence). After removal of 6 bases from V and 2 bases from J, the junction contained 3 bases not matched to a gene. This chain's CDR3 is CASSEGQGAYEQYF. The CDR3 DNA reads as TGCGCCAGCAGCGAGGGACAGGGGGCCTACGAGCAGTACTTC.